The source of this T cell receptor (beta chain) is a study of shared clonotypes between healthy human individuals. Study-wide results and caveats: In general, naive subsets displayed greater estimated richness than memory subsets did. Across several donors, naive CD4 shared about 5%, naive CD8 more than 3%, memory CD4 more than 2%, memory CD8 0.35% to 0.5%.

About this clone: Its target is unknown.

Here immunoSEQ multiplex PCR was the method, and the copy in TCRdb shows in-frame clones only, minus some. The data contain about 590,000 clones, about 95% of them seen just once; the ten biggest clones take up over 0.09%. Naive CD8 cells were CD45RO-negative, positively selected for CCR7, excluding terminally differentiated effector memory CD45RA+ cells. Per the germline V gene, CDR1 is ENHRY and CDR2 is SYGVKD. The CDR3 spans 12 residues. V lost 10 bases, J lost 7 bases, and 14 bases lay in between. The chain uses TRBV10-3 and TRBJ2-1, with D perhaps matching TRBD2 (6 bases). This sequence was found in a woman aged 25-40 years in good health. The sample comprised naive CD8+ T cells sorted from blood. CDR3 sequence (DNA): TGTGCCACGACTACTAGCCTTAATGAGCAGTTCTTC. Protein product: CATTTSLNEQFF.